Listed below are T cell receptor beta chains from one sample, sequenced in a study of blood T cells in healthy people across ages. One entry per CDR3 protein results from TCRdb running MiXCR on the 5' RACE reads. This sample has 1 million to 1.2 million distinct CDR3 sequences, with 30% to 40% found just once. Sequences were obtained from blood. The receptors come from a man younger than 30 in good health. Each CDR3 is given without its conserved first and last residue.

v_gene,j_gene,CDR3aa
TRBV20-1,-,SAGTSGSSYNEQY
TRBV14,TRBJ2-1,ASSWTSGRYNEQF
TRBV7-9,TRBJ1-1,ASSLGDGAEAF
TRBV10-3,TRBJ2-7,AISKGHSYEQY
TRBV30,TRBJ2-6,AWSVRRHLSGANVLT
TRBV28,TRBJ2-7,ASSLGRGSNEQY
TRBV28,TRBJ2-4,ASSFAAGKNIQY
TRBV19,TRBJ2-5,ASREVDKETQY
TRBV3-1,TRBJ1-1,ASSRDGSGDTEAF
TRBV5-6,TRBJ2-1,ASSFGRPYNEQF
TRBV28,TRBJ2-7,ASSLQGARSYEQY
TRBV5-1,TRBJ2-3,ASSLAGQGSDTQY
TRBV10-3,TRBJ1-2,AISEKGPNYGYT
TRBV9,TRBJ1-2,ASSVGGDTYGYT
TRBV5-1,TRBJ1-2,ASSPADGSGYGYT
TRBV12-3/TRBV12-4,TRBJ2-3,ASSLAGGKGDTQY
TRBV12-5,TRBJ1-2,ASGFTLFPKNGTASLDYGYT
TRBV20-1,TRBJ1-4,SAINRDGEKLF
TRBV7-2,TRBJ1-4,ASSASRDFNEKLF
TRBV5-6,-,ASSWGRRLGMDEQY
TRBV20-1,TRBJ2-7,SAPGQHYEQY
TRBV20-1,TRBJ2-5,SARRVPPAGGPEETQY
TRBV2,TRBJ2-3,ASSVAHGMVADTQY
TRBV7-9,TRBJ1-2,ASTADKDYGYT
TRBV7-8,TRBJ2-3,ASSSDAGWGTDTQY
TRBV20-1,TRBJ1-2,SATEGGNYGYT
TRBV7-8,TRBJ2-1,ASSLVDQYNEQF
TRBV6-2/TRBV6-3,TRBJ2-7,ASRGRDRDNEQY
TRBV6-2/TRBV6-3,TRBJ1-2,ASGERFDSLINYGYT
TRBV5-6,TRBJ1-3,ASSRGKSGNTIY
TRBV18,-,ASSQTSGATYEQY
TRBV30,TRBJ2-7,ASSGTGEDEQY